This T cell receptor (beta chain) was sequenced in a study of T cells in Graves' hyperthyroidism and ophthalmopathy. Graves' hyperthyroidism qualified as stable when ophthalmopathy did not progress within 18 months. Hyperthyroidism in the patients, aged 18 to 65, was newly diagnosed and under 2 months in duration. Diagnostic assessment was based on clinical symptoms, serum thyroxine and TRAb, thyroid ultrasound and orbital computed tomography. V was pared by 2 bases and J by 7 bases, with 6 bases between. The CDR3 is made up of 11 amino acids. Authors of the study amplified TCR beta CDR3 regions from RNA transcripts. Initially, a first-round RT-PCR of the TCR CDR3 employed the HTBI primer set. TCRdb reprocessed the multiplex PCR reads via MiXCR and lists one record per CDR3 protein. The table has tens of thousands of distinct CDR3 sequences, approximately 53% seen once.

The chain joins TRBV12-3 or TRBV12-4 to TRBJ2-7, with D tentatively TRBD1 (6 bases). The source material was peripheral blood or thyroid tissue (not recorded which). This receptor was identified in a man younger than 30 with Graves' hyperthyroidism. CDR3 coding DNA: TGTGCCAGCAGTTTACAGGGGGAGCAGTACTTC. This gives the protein CASSLQGEQYF.